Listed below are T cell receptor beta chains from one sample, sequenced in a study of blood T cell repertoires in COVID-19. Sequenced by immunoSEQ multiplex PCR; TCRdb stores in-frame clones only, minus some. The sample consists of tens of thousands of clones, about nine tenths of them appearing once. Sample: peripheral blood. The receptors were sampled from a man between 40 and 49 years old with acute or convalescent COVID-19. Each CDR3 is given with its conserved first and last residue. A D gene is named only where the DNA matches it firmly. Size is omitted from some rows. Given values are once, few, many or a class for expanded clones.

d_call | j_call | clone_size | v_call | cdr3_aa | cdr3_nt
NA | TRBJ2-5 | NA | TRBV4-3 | CASSQAGSRVLETQYF | TGCGCCAGCAGCCAAGCCGGGTCCAGAGTCTTGGAGACCCAGTACTTC
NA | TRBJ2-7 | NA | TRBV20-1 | CSAHTLDEQYF | TGCAGTGCCCACACCCTGGACGAGCAGTACTTC
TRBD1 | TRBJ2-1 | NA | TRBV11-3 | CASSPIWQGVHDNEQFF | TGTGCCAGCAGCCCCATTTGGCAGGGGGTGCACGACAATGAGCAGTTCTTC
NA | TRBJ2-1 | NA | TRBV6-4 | CASSPYYYNEQFF | TGTGCCAGCAGCCCTTACTATTACAATGAGCAGTTCTTC
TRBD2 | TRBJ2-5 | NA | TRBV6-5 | CASSKTSGSKETQYF | TGTGCCAGCAGCAAGACTAGCGGGAGCAAAGAGACCCAGTACTTC
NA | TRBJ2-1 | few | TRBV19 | CASSGSAATNVKEQFF | TGTGCCAGTAGTGGGAGTGCGGCCACGAACGTAAAAGAGCAGTTCTTC
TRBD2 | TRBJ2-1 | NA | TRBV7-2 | CASSLDSGRTNEQFF | TGTGCCAGCAGCTTAGATAGCGGGAGAACAAATGAGCAGTTCTTC
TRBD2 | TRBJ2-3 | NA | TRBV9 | CASSVAGTSTDTQYF | TGTGCCAGCAGCGTAGCTGGGACTAGTACAGATACGCAGTATTTT
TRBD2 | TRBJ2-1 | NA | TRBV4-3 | CASSQPIAGGGNEQFF | TGCGCCAGCAGCCAACCGATAGCGGGAGGGGGGAATGAGCAGTTCTTC
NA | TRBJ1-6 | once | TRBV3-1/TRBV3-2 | CASSGGRVYSPLHF | TGTGCCAGCAGCGGGGGCAGGGTTTATTCACCCCTCCACTTT
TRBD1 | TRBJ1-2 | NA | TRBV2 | CASSGQGSNYGYTF | TGTGCCAGCAGTGGACAGGGTTCTAACTATGGCTACACCTTC
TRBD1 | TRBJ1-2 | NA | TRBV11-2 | CASSAQGSGYTF | TGTGCCAGCAGCGCACAGGGGTCTGGCTACACCTTC
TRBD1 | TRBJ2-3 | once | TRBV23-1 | CATMGGTGPTDTQYF | TGCGCCACCATGGGGGGGACAGGGCCTACAGATACGCAGTATTTT
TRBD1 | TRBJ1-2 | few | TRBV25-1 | CASSLTGSNYGYTF | TGTGCCAGCAGTCTGACAGGGTCTAACTATGGCTACACCTTC